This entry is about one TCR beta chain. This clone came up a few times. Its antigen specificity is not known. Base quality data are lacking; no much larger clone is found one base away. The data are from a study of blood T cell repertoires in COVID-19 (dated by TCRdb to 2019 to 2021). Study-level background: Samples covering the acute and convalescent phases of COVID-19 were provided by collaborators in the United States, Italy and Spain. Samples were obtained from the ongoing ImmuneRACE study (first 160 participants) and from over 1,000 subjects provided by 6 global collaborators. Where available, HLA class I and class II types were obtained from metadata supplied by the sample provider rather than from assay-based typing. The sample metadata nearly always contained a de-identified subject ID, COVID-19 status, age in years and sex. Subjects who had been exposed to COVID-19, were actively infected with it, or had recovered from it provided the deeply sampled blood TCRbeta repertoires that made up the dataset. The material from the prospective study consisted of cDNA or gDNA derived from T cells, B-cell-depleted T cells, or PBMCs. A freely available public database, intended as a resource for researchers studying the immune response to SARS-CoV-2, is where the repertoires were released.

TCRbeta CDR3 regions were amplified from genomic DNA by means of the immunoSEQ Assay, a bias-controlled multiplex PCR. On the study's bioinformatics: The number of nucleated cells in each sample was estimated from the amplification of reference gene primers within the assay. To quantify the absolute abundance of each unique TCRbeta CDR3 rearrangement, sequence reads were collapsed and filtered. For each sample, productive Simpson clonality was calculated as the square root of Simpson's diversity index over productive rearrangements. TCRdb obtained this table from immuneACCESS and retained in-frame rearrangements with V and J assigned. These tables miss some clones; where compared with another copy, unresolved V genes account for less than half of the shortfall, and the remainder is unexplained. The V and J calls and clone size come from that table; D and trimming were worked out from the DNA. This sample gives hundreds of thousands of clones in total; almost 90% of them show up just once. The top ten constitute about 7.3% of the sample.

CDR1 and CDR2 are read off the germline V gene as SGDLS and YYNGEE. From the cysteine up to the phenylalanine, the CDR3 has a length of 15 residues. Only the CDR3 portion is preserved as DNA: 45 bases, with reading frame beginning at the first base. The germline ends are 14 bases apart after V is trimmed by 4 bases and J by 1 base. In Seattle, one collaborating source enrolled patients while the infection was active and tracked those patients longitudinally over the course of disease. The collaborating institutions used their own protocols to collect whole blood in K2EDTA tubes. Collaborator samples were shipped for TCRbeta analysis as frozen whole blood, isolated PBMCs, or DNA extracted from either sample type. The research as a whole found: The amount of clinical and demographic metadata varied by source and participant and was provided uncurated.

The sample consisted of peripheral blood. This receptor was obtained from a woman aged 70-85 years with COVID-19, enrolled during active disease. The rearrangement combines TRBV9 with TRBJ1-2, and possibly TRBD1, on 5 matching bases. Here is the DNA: TGTGCCAGCAGCCCGGCCGGGGGTGATAACTATGGCTACACCTTC. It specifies CASSPAGGDNYGYTF.